The source of this T cell receptor beta chain is a study of blood T cell repertoires in COVID-19. Study information: COVID-19 samples from acute and convalescent phases originated in the United States, Italy and Spain.

The CDR3 is 14 amino acids. The V gene end was trimmed by 4 bases and the J gene end by 3 bases; junction bases not matched to a gene: 3. Germline CDR1 is SGHTA and CDR2 is FQGNSA. Method: immunoSEQ multiplex PCR; TCRdb's copy keeps in-frame clones and lacks some. The top ten clones hold roughly 18% of a sample with roughly 24,000 clones, about nine tenths of them seen once. The chain has TRBV7-2 and TRBJ2-5, with 9 bases matching TRBD2. The receptor was derived from a woman of 80 years or more with acute or convalescent COVID-19. Sequencing was performed on peripheral blood. CDR3 nucleotide sequence: TGTGCCAGCAGCTCGAGCGGGGGGAAAGAGACCCAGTACTTC. Translated: CASSSSGGKETQYF.